This is a list of T cell receptor beta chains from one sample in a study of blood T cells in healthy people across ages. TCRdb redid the calling of the 5' RACE reads with MiXCR, one entry per CDR3 protein. Among 1.5 million to 2 million distinct CDR3 sequences, roughly 32% were seen once, and the ten largest hold about 11%. The sample consisted of blood. These receptors were obtained from a woman in her 30s in good health. The conserved cysteine and the conserved F or W are not part of the CDR3 here. Each record gives: V gene, CDR3 length, J gene, CDR3 protein.

>TRBV7-2|11|TRBJ2-1
ASSAGRPNEQF
>TRBV9|13|TRBJ2-1
ASSVGGGSFNEQF
>TRBV2|15|TRBJ2-6
ASRRVAGDSGANVLT
>TRBV10-1|11|TRBJ1-1
ASSGGLGTEAF
>TRBV5-1|13|TRBJ2-7
ASSFMGQGADEQY
>TRBV21-1|14|TRBJ2-5
ASLPKPGPSMETQY
>TRBV20-1|14|TRBJ2-7
SARDLAGGSSYEQY
>TRBV4-1|18|TRBJ2-7
ASSQGWEGWTSGIGYEQY
>TRBV11-1|10|TRBJ2-1
ASSTFNNEQF
>TRBV20-1|12|TRBJ2-5
SASLAGGPGTQY
>TRBV30|12|TRBJ2-7
AWSGGGTQYEQY
>TRBV9|14|TRBJ2-3
ASSVLPQANTDTQY
>TRBV10-3|13|TRBJ2-2
AISEGGSNTGELF
>TRBV3-1|13|TRBJ2-1
ASSLGSGRRSEQF
>TRBV11-2|13|TRBJ2-5
ASSLGRLGRETQY
>TRBV28|14|TRBJ2-7
ASSPRIRGRDYGQY
>TRBV7-9|14|TRBJ2-3
ASSLRSGAQTDTQY
>TRBV20-1|13|TRBJ1-1
SARDWEGPNAEAF
>TRBV5-1|13|TRBJ2-5
ASSFERGDQETQY
>TRBV4-2|12|TRBJ2-7
ASSPRRSFYEQY
>TRBV5-5|13|TRBJ2-3
ASSLWESGTDTQY
>TRBV20-1|13|TRBJ2-5
SAGGALADQETQY
>TRBV20-1|11|TRBJ2-5
SARDPLPPGQY
>TRBV7-2|14|TRBJ1-2
ASSLAVQSNNYGYT
>TRBV6-2/TRBV6-3|14|TRBJ1-1
ASSDGQGVSSTEAF
>TRBV5-1|13|TRBJ2-7
ASSPSRDLSYEQY
>TRBV20-1|10|TRBJ1-5
SARLGAQPQH